This T cell receptor beta chain came from a study of T cells after yellow fever vaccination. They built TCR cDNA with 5'RACE template switching, a step that put in a universal primer site and UMIs. TCRdb independently ran MiXCR on the 5' RACE reads; one entry per CDR3 protein. The repertoire holds hundreds of thousands of distinct CDR3 sequences, with approximately 15% as singletons. This clonotype was observed a few times. Its matching antigen is unknown. Whole-study findings and limits: Abundant clonotypes from the bulk population could get into FACS-sorted repertoires as contaminants. Booster samples showed a return of most primary-vaccination clones (roughly 96% CD4, 70% to 90% CD8).

This CDR3 has 13 amino acids. The junction had 6 bases not matched to a gene; V was cut back by 4 bases and J by 7 bases. Germline loops: CDR1 SGHVS, CDR2 FQNEAQ. This TCR was recovered from a man aged 30-40 years who received the YFV17D yellow fever vaccine. Sequenced here: PBMCs, sampled on the day of the yellow fever booster vaccination. The chain recombines TRBV7-8 with TRBJ1-2; 7 bases map to TRBD1. The CDR3 is CASSWEGAGGYTF. The CDR3 nucleotides are TGTGCCAGCAGCTGGGAGGGGGCCGGTGGCTACACCTTC.